The present T cell receptor (beta chain) was sequenced within a study of blood T cell repertoires in COVID-19. Whole-study context: Acute and convalescent COVID-19 specimens originated in the United States, Italy and Spain. Nucleic acid was either cDNA or gDNA, and it came from T cells, B-cell-depleted T cells, or PBMCs.

Germline assignment: CDR1 GTSNPN and CDR2 SVGIG (reference sequence). CDR3 length equals 14 residues. Trimming shortened V by 7 bases and J by 2 bases, and 16 bases separated the two germline ends. Here immunoSEQ multiplex PCR was the method, and the copy in TCRdb shows in-frame clones only, minus some. Of about 180,000 clones listed, 60% to 80% were seen once; the top ten hold less than 30%. Material for sequencing was peripheral blood. This sequence joins TRBV30 and TRBJ2-3; D is undetermined. The sequence was obtained from a woman in her seventies with acute or convalescent COVID-19. As DNA, the CDR3 is TGTGCCTCGAAAAATGACACGAACACAGATACGCAGTATTTT. It specifies CASKNDTNTDTQYF. Full variable domain (outside the CDR3, taken from reference TRBV30 and TRBJ2-3): SQTIHQWPATLVQPVGSPLSLECTVEGTSNPNLYWYRQAAGRGLQLLFYSVGIGQISSEVPQNLSASRPQDRQFILSSKKLLLSDSGFYLCASKNDTNTDTQYFGPGTRLTVL.